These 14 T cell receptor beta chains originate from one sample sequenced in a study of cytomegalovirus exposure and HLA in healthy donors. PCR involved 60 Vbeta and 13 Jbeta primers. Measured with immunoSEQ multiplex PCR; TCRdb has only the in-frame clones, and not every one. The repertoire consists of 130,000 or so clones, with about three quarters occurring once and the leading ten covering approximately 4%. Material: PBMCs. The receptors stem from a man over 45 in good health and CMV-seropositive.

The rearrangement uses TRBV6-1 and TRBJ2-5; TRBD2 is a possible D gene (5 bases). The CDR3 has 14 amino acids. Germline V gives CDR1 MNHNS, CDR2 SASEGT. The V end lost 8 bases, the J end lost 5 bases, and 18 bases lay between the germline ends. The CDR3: CASGQSGSGETQYF. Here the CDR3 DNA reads TGTGCCAGCGGGCAGAGTGGGAGCGGCGAGACCCAGTACTTC.

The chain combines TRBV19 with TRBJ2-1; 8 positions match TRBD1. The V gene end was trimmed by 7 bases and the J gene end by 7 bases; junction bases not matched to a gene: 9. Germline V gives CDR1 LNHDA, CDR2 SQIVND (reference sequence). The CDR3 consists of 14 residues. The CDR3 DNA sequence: TGTGCCAGTACCCCGGACAGGGTTGCGAATGAGCAGTTCTTC. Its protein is CASTPDRVANEQFF.

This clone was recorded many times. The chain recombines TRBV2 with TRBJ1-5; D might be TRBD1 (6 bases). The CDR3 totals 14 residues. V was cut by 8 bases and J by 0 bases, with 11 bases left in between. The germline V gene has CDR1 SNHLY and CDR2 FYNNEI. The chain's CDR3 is CASSDSHSNQPQHF. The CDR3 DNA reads TGTGCCAGCTCGGACAGTCATAGCAATCAGCCCCAGCATTTT.

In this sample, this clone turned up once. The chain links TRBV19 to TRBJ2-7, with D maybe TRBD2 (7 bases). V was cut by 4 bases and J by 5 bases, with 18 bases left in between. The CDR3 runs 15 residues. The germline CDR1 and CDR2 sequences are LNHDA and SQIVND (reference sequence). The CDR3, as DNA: TGTGCCAGTAGTAGAGGGGGGGGCAATTCTGACGAGCAGTACTTC. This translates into CASSRGGGNSDEQYF. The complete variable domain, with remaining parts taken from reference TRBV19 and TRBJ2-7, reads DGGITQSPKYLFRKEGQNVTLSCEQNLNHDAMYWYRQDPGQGLRLIYYSQIVNDFQKGDIAEGYSVSREKKESFPLTVTSAQKNPTAFYLCASSRGGGNSDEQYFGPGTRLTVT.

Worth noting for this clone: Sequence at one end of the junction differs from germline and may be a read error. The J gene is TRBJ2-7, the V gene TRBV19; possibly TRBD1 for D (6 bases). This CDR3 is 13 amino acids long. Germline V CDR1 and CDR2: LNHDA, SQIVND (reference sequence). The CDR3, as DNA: TGTGCCAGTCAGGGGATGGGCTCCTACGGGCAGTACTTC. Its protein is CASQGMGSYGQYF.

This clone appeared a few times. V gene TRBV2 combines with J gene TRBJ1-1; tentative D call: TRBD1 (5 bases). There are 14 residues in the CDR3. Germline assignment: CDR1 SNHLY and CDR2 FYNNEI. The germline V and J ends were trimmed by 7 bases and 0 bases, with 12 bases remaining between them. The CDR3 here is CASKQALMNTEAFF. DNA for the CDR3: TGTGCCAGCAAACAGGCCCTCATGAACACTGAAGCTTTCTTT. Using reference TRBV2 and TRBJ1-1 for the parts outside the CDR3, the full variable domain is EPEVTQTPSHQVTQMGQEVILRCVPISNHLYFYWYRQILGQKVEFLVSFYNNEISEKSEIFDDQFSVERPDGSNFTLKIRSTKLEDSAMYFCASKQALMNTEAFFGQGTRLTVV.

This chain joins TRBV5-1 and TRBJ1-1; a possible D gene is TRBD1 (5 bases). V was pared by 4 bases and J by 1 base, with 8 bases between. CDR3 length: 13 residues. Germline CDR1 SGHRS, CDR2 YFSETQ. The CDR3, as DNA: TGCGCCAGCAGCCCTGGACAGAACACTGAAGCTTTCTTT. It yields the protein CASSPGQNTEAFF.

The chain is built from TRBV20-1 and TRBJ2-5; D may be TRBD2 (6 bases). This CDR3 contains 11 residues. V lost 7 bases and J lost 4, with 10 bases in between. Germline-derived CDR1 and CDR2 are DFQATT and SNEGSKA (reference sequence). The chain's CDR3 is CSVVGGETQYF. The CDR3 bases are TGCAGTGTGGTGGGGGGAGAGACCCAGTACTTC.

The CDR3 DNA is TGTGCCAGCAGCCCGACAGGGGTCTATGGCTACACCTTC. Its protein is CASSPTGVYGYTF. This chain links TRBV14 with TRBJ1-2; 8 bases are a match to TRBD1. Per germline, CDR1 SGHDN and CDR2 FVKESK. The CDR3 is made up of 13 amino acids. V trimming: 4 bases; J trimming: 4 bases; junction bases outside the gene matches: 2. Complete variable domain (other parts from reference TRBV14 and TRBJ1-2): EAGVTQFPSHSVIEKGQTVTLRCDPISGHDNLYWYRRVMGKEIKFLLHFVKESKQDESGMPNNRFLAERTGGTYSTLKVQPAELEDSGVYFCASSPTGVYGYTFGSGTRLTVV.

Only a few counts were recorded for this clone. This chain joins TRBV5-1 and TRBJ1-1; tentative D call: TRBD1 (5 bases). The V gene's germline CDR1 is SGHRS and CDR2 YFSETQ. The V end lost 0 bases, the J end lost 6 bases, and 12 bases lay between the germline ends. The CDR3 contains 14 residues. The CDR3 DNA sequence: TGCGCCAGCAGCTTGGGGGACTCCAACGCTGAAGCTTTCTTT. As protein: CASSLGDSNAEAFF.

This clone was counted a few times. The CDR3 here is CASSSGDRANQPQHF. Written as DNA, the CDR3 is TGCGCCAGCAGCTCCGGTGACAGGGCAAATCAGCCCCAGCATTTT. V usage is TRBV5-1 and J usage is TRBJ1-5, with 7 bases that match TRBD1. V was pared by 3 bases and J by 4 bases, with 7 bases of the junction left unmatched. The CDR3 totals 15 residues. Germline values: CDR1 SGHRS, CDR2 YFSETQ. The variable domain in full, with the rest retrieved from reference TRBV5-1 and TRBJ1-5, is KAGVTQTPRYLIKTRGQQVTLSCSPISGHRSVSWYQQTPGQGLQFLFEYFSETQRNKGNFPGRFSGRQFSNSRSEMNVSTLELGDSALYLCASSSGDRANQPQHFGDGTRLSIL.

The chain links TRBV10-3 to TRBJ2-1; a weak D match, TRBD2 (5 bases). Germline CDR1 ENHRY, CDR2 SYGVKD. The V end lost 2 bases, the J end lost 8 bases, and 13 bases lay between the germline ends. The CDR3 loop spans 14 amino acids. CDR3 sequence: CAISERGNRDEQFF. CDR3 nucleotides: TGTGCCATCAGTGAGCGGGGAAACCGCGATGAGCAGTTCTTC.

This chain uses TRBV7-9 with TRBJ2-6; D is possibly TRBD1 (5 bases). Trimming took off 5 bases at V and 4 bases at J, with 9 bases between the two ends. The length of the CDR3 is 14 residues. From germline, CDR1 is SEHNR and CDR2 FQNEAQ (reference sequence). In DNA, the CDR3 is TGTGCCAGCAGCCTAGGGGCCGGGGCCAACGTCCTGACTTTC. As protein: CASSLGAGANVLTF.

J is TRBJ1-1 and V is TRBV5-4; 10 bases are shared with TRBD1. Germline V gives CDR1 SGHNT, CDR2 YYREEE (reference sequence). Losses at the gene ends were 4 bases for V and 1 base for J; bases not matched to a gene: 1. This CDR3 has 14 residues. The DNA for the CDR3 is TGTGCCAGCAGCGGACAGGGGGAGAACACTGAAGCTTTCTTT. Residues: CASSGQGENTEAFF.